The sequence of this T cell receptor (beta chain) was determined in a study of blood T cell repertoires in COVID-19. Background on the study: COVID-19 samples collected from the United States, Italy and Spain covered acute and convalescent phases. Sources were T cells, B-cell-depleted T cells, or PBMCs; the material itself was cDNA or gDNA.

The CDR3 runs 15 residues. CDR1 is SGHVS and CDR2 is FQNEAQ in the germline V gene. The J segment lost 7 bases and the V segment lost 5 bases, leaving 8 bases of the junction unmatched. Authors' analysis steps: Reference gene primers were amplified, and this amplification served to estimate nucleated cell counts. Data came from immunoSEQ multiplex PCR; TCRdb stores just in-frame clones and leaves some out. V, J and clone size reflect that table, while D and trimming were determined from the DNA. The data hold fewer than 250,000 clones, with 70% to 80% observed a single time. The genes are TRBV7-8 and TRBJ1-4, with 9 bases matching TRBD1. The sequencing sample was made of peripheral blood. The clonotype was recovered from a woman aged 45-60 years with acute or convalescent COVID-19. The CDR3 is CASSKTGGGGEKLFF. CDR3 in DNA: TGTGCCAGCAGCAAAACAGGGGGCGGAGGTGAAAAACTGTTTTTT.